The 3 T cell receptor beta chains below were found in one sample sequenced in a study of T cells in Graves' hyperthyroidism and ophthalmopathy. The source material, RNA transcripts, was used to amplify TCR beta CDR3 regions. When the TCR CDR3 underwent first-round RT-PCR, the HTBI primer set was used. One entry per CDR3 protein, called by TCRdb with MiXCR from the multiplex PCR reads. The table shows approximately 320,000 distinct CDR3 sequences, with around 16% occurring only once. The source material was blood. The receptor set was obtained from a man aged 25-45 years with Graves' hyperthyroidism.

The DNA of the CDR3 is TGCAGTGCTAGAGATGTCCGCTCAGATACGCAGTATTTT. It translates to CSARDVRSDTQYF. This chain uses TRBV20-1 with TRBJ2-3; D uncertain. The CDR3 consists of 13 residues. The germline CDR1 and CDR2 sequences are DFQATT and SNEGSKA (reference sequence). V dropped 0 bases and J dropped 4 bases, with 8 bases sitting between them.

There are many counts of this clonotype. V is TRBV20-1 and J is TRBJ1-2; no clear D gene. The CDR3 covers 10 residues. Germline assignment: CDR1 DFQATT and CDR2 SNEGSKA (reference sequence). Trimming pared 5 bases from V and 3 bases from J, leaving 4 bases between. CDR3 loop: CSAFDYGYTF. The CDR3 DNA reads TGCAGTGCTTTTGACTATGGCTACACCTTC.

In this sample, this clonotype turned up many times. The chain's CDR3 is CSARMSQGDSNEQFF. CDR3 nucleotide sequence: TGCAGTGCTAGGATGAGTCAGGGAGACTCCAATGAGCAGTTCTTC. The chain joins TRBV20-1 to TRBJ2-1; D possibly uses TRBD1 or TRBD2 (5 bases each). The CDR3 spans 15 residues. CDR1 and CDR2 (germline): DFQATT, SNEGSKA (reference sequence). The V gene lost 3 bases and the J gene lost 6 bases, with 18 bases spanning the gap.